Shown below are 2 T cell receptor beta chains from a single sample sequenced in a study of blood T cells in healthy people across ages. Through a sample-barcoded 5' primer and a J-beta primer mix, a second PCR was run for about 6 to 11 cycles. Using its own MiXCR run on the 5' RACE reads, TCRdb lists one record per CDR3 protein. The table records about 1,400,000 distinct CDR3 sequences, around 42% of them present only once. The material sequenced was blood. The receptors stem from a woman aged 18 to 35 in good health.

This clonotype was counted between two and nine times. Here the CDR3 DNA reads TGTGCCAGCAGGCAACCGGGCTCCGGCGGGAGCTATGGCTACACCTTC. Protein sequence: CASRQPGSGGSYGYTF. The chain couples TRBV27 to TRBJ1-2; no clear D. The CDR3 covers 16 residues. Looked up from germline, CDR1 is MNHEY and CDR2 is SMNVEV (reference sequence). V lost 6 bases and J lost 4, with 21 bases in between.

The V call is TRBV7-8, the J call TRBJ1-2; D unresolved. Germline CDR1 is SGHVS and CDR2 is FQNEAQ. The CDR3 totals 12 residues. Trimming removed 2 bases from V and 6 bases from J, with 7 bases in between. The CDR3 nucleotides are TGTGCCAGCAGCTTAACGTCTAATGGCTACACCTTC. Its translation is CASSLTSNGYTF. The full variable domain, rest sourced from reference TRBV7-8 and TRBJ1-2, is GAGVSQSPRYKVAKRGQDVALRCDPISGHVSLFWYQQALGQGPEFLTYFQNEAQLDKSGLPSDRFFAERPEGSVSTLKIQRTQQEDSAVYLCASSLTSNGYTFGSGTRLTVV.